Presented here are 32 T cell receptor beta chains from one specimen sequenced in a study of T-cell reconstitution after alpha-beta-depleted transplantation in children. TCRbeta library preparation incorporated unique molecular identifiers. TCRdb processed the PCR reads anew with MiXCR; each CDR3 protein has one entry. Seen here are 700,000 to 850,000 distinct CDR3 sequences, less than 20% observed once, and the top ten hold roughly 5%. The starting material was PBMCs, mostly from graft donor cells, obtained 360 days after TCRalphabeta/CD19-depleted stem cell transplant. The receptors originated from a male patient younger than 18 who had a stem cell transplant for acute lymphoblastic leukemia, so the T cells may come from the graft donor.

This clonotype showed up just once. This chain joins TRBV20-1 and TRBJ2-7, with 7 bases identical to TRBD2. This CDR3 spans 13 amino acids. Germline CDR1 DFQATT, CDR2 SNEGSKA (reference sequence). J was trimmed by 6 bases and V by 5 bases; bases with no gene match: 10. The CDR3 reads CSARTRTPSEQYF. For the CDR3, the DNA is TGCAGTGCTCGGACTAGGACCCCCTCCGAGCAGTACTTC.

The chain uses TRBV5-1 and TRBJ2-4; D is uncertain. The CDR3 has 13 residues. The V and J ends lost 2 bases and 9 bases respectively, with 12 bases between them. The germline gives CDR1 SGHRS, CDR2 YFSETQ. The CDR3 DNA is TGCGCCAGCAGCTTTAACGTAGGTGGCATTCAGTACTTC. Translation gives CASSFNVGGIQYF.

V gene TRBV29-1 combines with J gene TRBJ1-1; 8 bases match TRBD1. V shed 6 bases and J 1 base; nucleotides not matched to a gene: 13. The CDR3 sequence is 16 residues long. The V gene's germline CDR1 is SQVTM and CDR2 ANQGSEA. CDR3 DNA: TGCAGCGTGTCTCCGGACAGGGTTGGGGCGAACACTGAAGCTTTCTTT. This encodes CSVSPDRVGANTEAFF.

This clonotype was counted a few times. The CDR3 sequence: CATSRGKGGDQPQHF. Written as DNA, the CDR3 is TGTGCCACCAGCAGAGGAAAGGGGGGAGATCAGCCCCAGCATTTT. The V and J genes are TRBV15 and TRBJ1-5; possible D gene TRBD1, 6 bases. The CDR3 has 15 amino acids. V was cut by 1 base and J by 5 bases, with 12 bases left in between. CDR1 and CDR2 (germline): LNHNV, YYDKDF (reference sequence). The full variable domain, completed using reference TRBV15 and TRBJ1-5, is DAMVIQNPRYQVTQFGKPVTLSCSQTLNHNVMYWYQQKSSQAPKLLFHYYDKDFNNEADTPDNFQSRRPNTSFCFLDIRSPGLGDTAMYLCATSRGKGGDQPQHFGDGTRLSIL.

This clonotype was counted between two and nine times. This rearrangement joins TRBV19 to TRBJ1-2; D is unresolved. CDR3 length: 13 amino acids. Germline values: CDR1 LNHDA, CDR2 SQIVND (reference sequence). Trimming stripped 4 bases from V and 8 bases from J, with 14 bases between. The CDR3 bases are TGTGCCAGTAGTAGCCAGTGGGGAAACGGCTACACCTTC. Translation: CASSSQWGNGYTF.

The rearrangement links TRBV7-9 to TRBJ2-7; the D call may be TRBD1 or TRBD2 (5 bases each). Germline CDR1 and CDR2: SEHNR and FQNEAQ (reference sequence). This CDR3 is built from 14 residues. V was pared by 3 bases and J by 2 bases, with 11 bases between. The CDR3 DNA is TGTGCCAGCAGCTTCCGGGACGCCACCTACGAGCAGTACTTC. Protein product: CASSFRDATYEQYF.

The chain links TRBV20-1 to TRBJ1-3; TRBD1 matches at 8 bases. The CDR3 length is 14 residues. Germline trimming cut 4 bases from V and 1 base from J; bases unmatched to any gene: 3. The V gene's germline CDR1 is DFQATT and CDR2 SNEGSKA (reference sequence). The CDR3 DNA reads as TGCAGTGCTACAGGGGGCTGGTCTGGAAACACCATATATTTT. Protein: CSATGGWSGNTIYF.

This clonotype came up a few times. The genes are TRBV7-2 and TRBJ2-1, with TRBD2 as a possible D gene (5 bases). Germline V lookup: CDR1 SGHTA, CDR2 FQGNSA. This CDR3 spans 15 amino acids. Deletions cut 4 bases from V and 3 bases from J, with 13 bases between. The CDR3 DNA reads as TGTGCCAGCAGCTCCGGGATTACGCGCTACAATGAGCAGTTCTTC. This translates into CASSSGITRYNEQFF.

The chain combines TRBV5-1 with TRBJ2-2; TRBD1 matches at 9 bases. The CDR3 covers 16 residues. The germline V gene has CDR1 SGHRS and CDR2 YFSETQ. The ends lost 4 bases at V and 6 bases at J; junction bases unmatched: 10. The CDR3 sequence is CASSAPGQGRAGELFF. The CDR3 DNA is TGCGCCAGCAGCGCCCCGGGACAGGGCCGCGCCGGGGAGCTGTTTTTT.

In its sample, this clonotype was seen a few times. The V gene is TRBV28, the J gene TRBJ2-7; D is ambiguous. Germline CDR1 reads MDHEN; CDR2 reads SYDVKM. This CDR3 has 15 amino acids. The V gene lost 6 bases and the J gene lost 3 bases, with 18 bases spanning the gap. The CDR3 protein is CASRRESHGIYEQYF. In DNA, the CDR3 is TGTGCCAGCAGGCGCGAAAGCCACGGAATCTACGAGCAGTACTTC.

The J gene is TRBJ2-5, the V gene TRBV20-1; 12 bases fit TRBD2. This CDR3 has 16 residues. CDR1 is DFQATT, CDR2 SNEGSKA, per germline (reference sequence). Trimming cost V 0 bases and J 7 bases; bases outside gene matches: 9. The DNA of the CDR3 is TGCAGTGCTAGAGATCGGGGACTAGCGGGCCTCGGGACCCAGTACTTC. This gives the protein CSARDRGLAGLGTQYF.

This clonotype was seen ten or more times. This sequence joins TRBV3-1 and TRBJ2-1; 9 bases line up with TRBD2. The V and J ends lost 7 bases and 9 bases, in that order; junction bases with no gene match: 13. This CDR3 has 15 residues. Per germline, CDR1 LGHDT and CDR2 YNNKEL (reference sequence). Here the CDR3 DNA reads TGTGCCAGCAAAGGTCCAGGACTAGCGAGTGCTGAGCAGTTCTTC. It yields the protein CASKGPGLASAEQFF.

This clonotype was seen only a few times. V and J are TRBV3-1 and TRBJ1-5; D gene uncertain. Per the germline V gene, CDR1 is LGHDT and CDR2 is YNNKEL (reference sequence). V gave up 0 bases and J gave up 0 bases, with 9 bases separating them. This CDR3 has 16 residues. The CDR3 sequence is CASSQDSQISNQPQHF. The CDR3 coding sequence is TGTGCCAGCAGCCAAGATTCTCAGATTAGCAATCAGCCCCAGCATTTT.

This clonotype was counted a few times. This sequence joins TRBV20-1 and TRBJ2-6; 8 nucleotides line up with TRBD2. Looked up from germline, CDR1 is DFQATT and CDR2 is SNEGSKA (reference sequence). V was clipped by 1 base and J by 2 bases; unmatched bases: 4. There are 16 residues in the CDR3. CDR3 DNA: TGCAGTGCTAGAGCTTGGCGGGGGGCTGGGGCCAACGTCCTGACTTTC. Amino acid sequence: CSARAWRGAGANVLTF.

The chain uses TRBV20-1 and TRBJ2-1; 7 bases map to TRBD2. Germline values: CDR1 DFQATT, CDR2 SNEGSKA (reference sequence). J was trimmed by 6 bases and V by 3 bases; bases with no gene match: 11. The CDR3 contains 15 residues. This chain's CDR3 is CSASPIERDLNEQFF. The CDR3, as DNA: TGCAGTGCTAGCCCTATTGAGCGGGACCTCAATGAGCAGTTCTTC.

The chain employs TRBV4-1 and TRBJ2-2; TRBD2 agrees at 9 bases. The germline V gene encodes CDR1 MGHRA and CDR2 YSYEKL. V was clipped by 5 bases and J by 2 bases; unmatched bases: 9. CDR3 length equals 17 residues. CDR3 sequence (DNA): TGCGCCAGCAGCGACTCCGAAGCGGGAGGTAACACCGGGGAGCTGTTTTTT. Protein product: CASSDSEAGGNTGELFF.

The rearrangement uses TRBV2 and TRBJ2-2; no reliable D call. CDR3 length equals 14 residues. V was shortened by 2 bases and J by 4 bases, with 8 bases between the two germline ends. Germline lookup yields CDR1 SNHLY and CDR2 FYNNEI. The CDR3 DNA follows: TGTGCCAGCAGTGAACGCCCACCCACCGGGGAGCTGTTTTTT. Protein sequence: CASSERPPTGELFF. Variable domain in full (rest from reference TRBV2 and TRBJ2-2): EPEVTQTPSHQVTQMGQEVILRCVPISNHLYFYWYRQILGQKVEFLVSFYNNEISEKSEIFDDQFSVERPDGSNFTLKIRSTKLEDSAMYFCASSERPPTGELFFGEGSRLTVL.

This clonotype has a handful of counts. The genes are TRBV11-3 and TRBJ2-7, with D perhaps given as TRBD1 or TRBD2 (6 bases each). The V gene lost 5 bases and the J gene lost 4 bases, with 15 bases spanning the gap. Germline V gives CDR1 SGHNT, CDR2 YENEEA. This CDR3 spans 14 amino acids. The CDR3 is CASSKGGLGYEQYF. CDR3 DNA sequence: TGTGCCAGCAGCAAAGGGGGACTCGGTTACGAGCAGTACTTC.

This clonotype has a handful of counts. V gene TRBV25-1 combines with J gene TRBJ1-5; D not certain. From germline, CDR1 is MGHDK and CDR2 SYGVNS. Trimming stripped 0 bases from V and 9 bases from J, with 9 bases between. CDR3 length: 13 residues. For the CDR3, the DNA is TGTGCCAGCAGTGAATATGGAGGCGGGCCCCAGCATTTT. Translating gives CASSEYGGGPQHF.

The sample holds many counts of this clonotype. The genes are TRBV3-1 and TRBJ1-2; 9 bases agree with TRBD1. From germline, CDR1 is LGHDT and CDR2 YNNKEL (reference sequence). V dropped 1 base and J dropped 4; count of bases not matched to a gene: 7. The CDR3 spans 16 residues. CDR3 protein: CASSQGSTGGTYGYTF. The CDR3 nucleotides are TGTGCCAGCAGCCAAGGGTCGACAGGGGGGACCTATGGCTACACCTTC.

This clonotype has just a few counts. The gene calls are TRBV5-1 and TRBJ1-2, with a possible D match to TRBD1 (5 bases). Deletions cut 1 base from V and 4 bases from J, with 14 bases between. Germline V CDR1 and CDR2: SGHRS, YFSETQ. The CDR3 runs 15 residues. DNA of the CDR3: TGCGCCAGCAGCTTGTCGGGGCGAGTAGCCTATGGCTACACCTTC. This codes for CASSLSGRVAYGYTF.

The chain couples TRBV4-1 to TRBJ2-1; 9 bases are a match to TRBD1. CDR1 is MGHRA and CDR2 is YSYEKL in the germline V gene. V was pared by 3 bases and J by 4 bases, with 7 bases of the junction left unmatched. The CDR3 contains 16 residues. The CDR3 here is CASSHTTGTGYNEQFF. CDR3 nucleotide sequence: TGCGCCAGCAGCCACACGACCGGGACAGGGTACAATGAGCAGTTCTTC.

The chain couples TRBV6-1 to TRBJ2-1; 9 bases match TRBD2. The V and J ends lost 6 bases and 3 bases, in that order; junction bases with no gene match: 3. Germline V gene sequence: CDR1 MNHNS, CDR2 SASEGT. This CDR3 has 14 amino acids. This chain's CDR3 is CASRPSGVYNEQFF. The CDR3 bases are TGTGCCAGCAGACCTAGCGGGGTCTACAATGAGCAGTTCTTC.

The V call is TRBV12-3 or TRBV12-4, the J call TRBJ1-5; 8 nucleotides match TRBD1. Trimming at V came to 1 base and at J to 0 bases, leaving 8 bases not matched to a gene. This CDR3 spans 18 amino acids. CDR3 protein: CASSLVRGQEYSNQPQHF. The CDR3 bases are TGTGCCAGCAGTTTAGTTAGGGGACAGGAATATAGCAATCAGCCCCAGCATTTT.

This clonotype was seen a few times. The V and J genes are TRBV12-3 or TRBV12-4 and TRBJ2-7; 9 bases are a match to TRBD1. J gave up 6 bases and V 8 bases, and 8 bases lay outside the gene matches. There are 13 residues in the CDR3. The DNA of the CDR3 is TGTGCCAGCTCTCGGGACAGGGCTCGCGAGCAGTACTTC. It is translated as CASSRDRAREQYF.

This clonotype was picked up a small number of times. The chain couples TRBV5-4 to TRBJ2-3; D possibly corresponds to TRBD2 (6 bases). The V end was cut by 1 base, the J end by 9 bases, with 24 bases between. The CDR3 is 17 amino acids. CDR1 and CDR2 from the germline V gene are SGHNT and YYREEE (reference sequence). The CDR3 here is CASSLPLSGRGRRTQYF. CDR3 in DNA: TGTGCCAGCAGCTTGCCCCTGAGCGGGCGGGGTCGAAGAACGCAGTATTTT.

The DNA for the CDR3 is TGCGCCAGCACCTACGATAGCGGGACCCAGTACTTC. Its translation: CASTYDSGTQYF. The chain employs TRBV5-1 and TRBJ2-5; perhaps TRBD2 as D (6 bases). Germline V gene lookup returns CDR1 SGHRS and CDR2 YFSETQ. V lost 6 bases and J lost 7, with 13 bases in between. This CDR3 is 12 amino acids long.

The rearrangement links TRBV24-1 to TRBJ2-3, with 8 bases fitting TRBD1. Germline V CDR1 and CDR2: KGHDR, SFDVKD. With 4 bases clipped from V and 11 bases from J, the junction kept 7 bases outside the gene matches. There are 13 residues in the CDR3. Written as DNA, the CDR3 is TGTGCCACCAGTGACGGAGGACAGGGAGGGCAGTATTTT. Translation: CATSDGGQGGQYF.

This clonotype was seen more than once but under ten times. The rearrangement links TRBV27 to TRBJ2-2; D unresolved. Trimming removed 8 bases from V and 4 bases from J, with 14 bases in between. Germline values: CDR1 MNHEY, CDR2 SMNVEV (reference sequence). The CDR3 totals 14 residues. The CDR3 reads CASAETAPTGELFF. The CDR3, as DNA: TGTGCCAGCGCAGAGACTGCGCCCACCGGGGAGCTGTTTTTT.

This clonotype came up a few times. The gene calls are TRBV11-2 and TRBJ1-1, with D possibly being TRBD1 (5 bases). Germline loops: CDR1 SGHAT, CDR2 FQNNGV. The CDR3 runs to 14 residues. With 1 base removed from V and 3 bases from J, the gap between germline ends came to 9 bases. The CDR3 bases are TGTGCCAGCAGCTTAGGGGGGGACGACACTGAAGCTTTCTTT. Its translation is CASSLGGDDTEAFF.

This clonotype was picked up a small number of times. The rearrangement joins TRBV5-1 to TRBJ1-2; D remains unclear. Germline V gives CDR1 SGHRS, CDR2 YFSETQ. V lost 4 bases and J lost 4, with 17 bases in between. CDR3 size: 15 residues. CDR3 loop: CASSHGEGATYGYTF. In DNA form, the CDR3 reads TGCGCCAGCAGCCACGGGGAGGGTGCCACCTATGGCTACACCTTC.

The CDR3 DNA follows: TGTGCCACCAGCCCCAGACTAGCGGGTCACAATGAGCAGTTCTTC. It codes for CATSPRLAGHNEQFF. This chain connects TRBV24-1 to TRBJ2-1; TRBD2 aligns across 10 bases. Per germline, CDR1 KGHDR and CDR2 SFDVKD. J gave up 5 bases and V 7 bases, and 7 bases lay outside the gene matches. The CDR3 is made up of 15 amino acids.